These T cell receptor beta chains were read from a single sample in a study of OX40 agonist ivuxolimab in advanced cancers. This table comes from immunoSEQ multiplex PCR, and its TCRdb copy is limited to in-frame clones, with some not included. The sample has around 94,000 clones, around 90% seen once. Sequenced material: CD4+ or CD8+ T cells sorted from blood, taken in a trial of the OX40 agonist ivuxolimab. Receptors were obtained from an adult with an advanced solid tumor such as melanoma, head and neck, liver or kidney cancer. Each CDR3 is given with its conserved first and last residue. Fields, in order: D gene, V gene, J gene, CDR3 protein. The D gene is left open where the match is weak.

TRBD1	TRBV9	TRBJ1-5	CASSVATTGKNGDQPQHF
NA	TRBV7-8	TRBJ1-1	CASSLTTGWGTEAFF
TRBD2	TRBV4-1	TRBJ2-7	CASSLGLEDEQYF
NA	TRBV11-3	TRBJ2-7	CASSDRDKDNEQYF
TRBD1	TRBV27	TRBJ2-7	CASSLSPDRTYEQYF
NA	TRBV6-1	TRBJ1-5	CASSESFNQPQHF
TRBD1	TRBV29-1	TRBJ1-2	CSVVGTGGDYGYTF
NA	TRBV9	TRBJ2-4	CASSGQGEAKNIQYF
NA	TRBV15	TRBJ2-5	CATSSVGGETQYF
TRBD2	TRBV19	TRBJ2-2	CASSTGLAGGYTGELFF
NA	TRBV5-1	TRBJ1-2	CASSLENDYGYTF
NA	TRBV27	TRBJ2-4	CASSLGAGGVVQYF
NA	TRBV5-6	TRBJ2-5	CASSLEGRPETQYF
TRBD1	TRBV9	TRBJ1-1	CASSDSGTGDTEAFF
TRBD1	TRBV6-5	TRBJ2-5	CASRRGTGGAETQYF
NA	TRBV30	TRBJ1-1	CAWGPRTGRWAFF
TRBD1	TRBV9	TRBJ1-3	CASSVQGTGRGSGNTIYF
NA	TRBV7-6	TRBJ1-1	CASSLEPTNTEAFF
NA	TRBV19	TRBJ2-7	CASSIATTYEQYF
NA	TRBV30	TRBJ2-5	CAWSEDIIQETQYF
NA	TRBV14	TRBJ2-1	CASSQVGGSYNEQFF
TRBD1	TRBV6-5	TRBJ1-2	CASSYTPTGEDGYTF
NA	TRBV19	TRBJ2-3	CASTSFAGGRTDTQYF
TRBD2	TRBV18	TRBJ2-5	CASSPTSGGAEEETQYF
NA	TRBV6-5	TRBJ2-1	CASSYQGSNEQFF
NA	TRBV2	TRBJ1-5	CASSPPETNYQPQHF
NA	TRBV19	TRBJ1-1	CASTPPSRARTEAFF
NA	TRBV7-9	TRBJ2-3	CASSLPDLSPSTDTQYF
TRBD2	TRBV19	TRBJ2-1	CASSIPREGPKNEQFF
NA	TRBV18	TRBJ1-6	CASSPTDTGAPLHF
NA	TRBV2	TRBJ2-7	CASRLPRTYEQYF
NA	TRBV15	TRBJ2-2	CATSPNSGSGELFF
TRBD1	TRBV4-1	TRBJ2-7	CASSQMGQGAYEQYF
TRBD1	TRBV4-1	TRBJ1-2	CASSQGGQSYGYTF
NA	TRBV7-8	TRBJ2-3	CASSLAGASTDTQYF
TRBD1	TRBV9	TRBJ2-1	CASSVGDRGFRDEQFF
NA	TRBV4-1	TRBJ2-1	CASSPMTYNEQFF
NA	TRBV29-1	TRBJ1-2	CSVVGTDKVNYGYTF
NA	TRBV27	TRBJ2-7	CASSWGHTYEQYF
NA	TRBV5-6	TRBJ2-7	CASSLRTVEQYF
TRBD2	TRBV27	TRBJ2-3	CASVAREAGVSTDTQYF
NA	TRBV29-1	TRBJ2-3	CSVDSRYTQYF
TRBD2	TRBV2	TRBJ2-5	CASSEWGLAAQETQYF
NA	TRBV11-2	TRBJ2-1	CASSLAPWGQADEQFF